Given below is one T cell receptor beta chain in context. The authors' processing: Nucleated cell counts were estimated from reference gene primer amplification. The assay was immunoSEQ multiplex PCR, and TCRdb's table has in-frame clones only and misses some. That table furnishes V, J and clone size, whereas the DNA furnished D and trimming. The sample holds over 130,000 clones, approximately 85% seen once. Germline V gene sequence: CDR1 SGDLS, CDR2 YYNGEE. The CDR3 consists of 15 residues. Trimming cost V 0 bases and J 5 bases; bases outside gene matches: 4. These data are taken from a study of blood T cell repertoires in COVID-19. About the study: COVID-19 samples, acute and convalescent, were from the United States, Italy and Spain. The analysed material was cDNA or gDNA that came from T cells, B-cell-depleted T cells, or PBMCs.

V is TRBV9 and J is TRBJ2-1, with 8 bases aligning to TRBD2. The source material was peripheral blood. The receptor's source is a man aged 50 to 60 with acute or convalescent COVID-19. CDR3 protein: CASSVGGTRNNEQFF. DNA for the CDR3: TGTGCCAGCAGCGTAGGGGGGACTAGGAACAATGAGCAGTTCTTC.